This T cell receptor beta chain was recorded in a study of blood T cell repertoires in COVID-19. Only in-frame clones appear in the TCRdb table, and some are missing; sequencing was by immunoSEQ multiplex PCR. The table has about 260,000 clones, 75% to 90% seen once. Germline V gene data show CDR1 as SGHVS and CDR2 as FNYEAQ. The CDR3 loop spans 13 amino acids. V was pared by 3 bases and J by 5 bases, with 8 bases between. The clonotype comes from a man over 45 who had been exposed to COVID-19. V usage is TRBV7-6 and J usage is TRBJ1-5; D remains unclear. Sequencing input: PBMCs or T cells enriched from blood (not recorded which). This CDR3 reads CASSFFGDQPQHF. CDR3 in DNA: TGTGCCAGCAGCTTCTTCGGGGATCAGCCCCAGCATTTT.